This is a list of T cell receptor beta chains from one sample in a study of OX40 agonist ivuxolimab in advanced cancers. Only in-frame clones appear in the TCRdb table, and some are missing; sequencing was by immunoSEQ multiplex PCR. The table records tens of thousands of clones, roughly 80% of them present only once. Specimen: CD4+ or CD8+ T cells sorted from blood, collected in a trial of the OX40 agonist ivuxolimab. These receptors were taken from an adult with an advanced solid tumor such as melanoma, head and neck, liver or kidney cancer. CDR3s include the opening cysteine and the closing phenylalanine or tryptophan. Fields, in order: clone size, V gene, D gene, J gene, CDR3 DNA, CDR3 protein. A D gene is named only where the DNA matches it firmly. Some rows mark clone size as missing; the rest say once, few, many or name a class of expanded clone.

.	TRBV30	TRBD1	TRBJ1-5	TGTGCCTGGAGTACCGGACAGGCTTATAGCAATCAGCCCCAGCATTTT	CAWSTGQAYSNQPQHF
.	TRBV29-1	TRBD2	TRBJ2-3	TGCAGCGTTACAGGACTAGCGGGAGTAGATACGCAGTATTTT	CSVTGLAGVDTQYF
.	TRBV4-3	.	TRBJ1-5	TGCGCCAGCAGCCAAGATCCTAGGCAGCCCCAGCATTTT	CASSQDPRQPQHF
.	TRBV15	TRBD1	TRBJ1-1	TGTGCCACCAGCAGAGATCTCCAGGCAGGGGGCGCGGGGAGAACTGAAGCTTTCTTT	CATSRDLQAGGAGRTEAFF
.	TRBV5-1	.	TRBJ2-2	TGCGCCAGCAGCCCGGACACCGGGGAGCTGTTTTTT	CASSPDTGELFF
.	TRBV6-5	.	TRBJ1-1	TGTGCCAGCAGCCCAATTCTTGGGGCAGAAGCTTTCTTT	CASSPILGAEAFF
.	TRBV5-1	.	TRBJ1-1	TGCGCCAGCAGCCCGTGGGGGGCCGAGGTCACTGAAGCTTTCTTT	CASSPWGAEVTEAFF
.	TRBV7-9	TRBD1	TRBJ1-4	TGTGCCAGCAGCCCGATGGGACAGATGAATGAAAAACTGTTTTTT	CASSPMGQMNEKLFF
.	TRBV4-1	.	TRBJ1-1	TGCGCCAGCAGCCTGAACAGGGAAGCTTTCTTT	CASSLNREAFF
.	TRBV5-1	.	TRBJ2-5	TGCGCCAGCAAACTCAAGGGCCCCCAAGAGACCCAGTACTTC	CASKLKGPQETQYF
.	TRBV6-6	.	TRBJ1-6	TGTGCCAGCAGTTACTCTGGAGAGGATTCACCCCTCCACTTT	CASSYSGEDSPLHF
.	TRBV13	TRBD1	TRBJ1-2	TGTGCCAGCAGCTTCCAGGGGGCGGGCTATGGCTACACCTTC	CASSFQGAGYGYTF
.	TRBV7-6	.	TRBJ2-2	TGTGCCTCAAAAATTAGGAGGAACACCGGGGAGCTGTTTTTT	CASKIRRNTGELFF
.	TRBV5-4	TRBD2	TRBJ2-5	TGTGCCAGCAGCCCCCAGGCCGGGGGGGGCGAGACCCAGTACTTC	CASSPQAGGGETQYF
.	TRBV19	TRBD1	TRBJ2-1	TGTGCCAGTAGTGACCCCCAGGGACAGGGAAGGAATGAGCAGTTCTTC	CASSDPQGQGRNEQFF
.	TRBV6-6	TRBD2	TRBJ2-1	TGTGCCAGCAGTTACGAACGGGAGGGGAATGAGCAGTTCTTC	CASSYEREGNEQFF
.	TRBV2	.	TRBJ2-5	TGTGCCAGCAGTACGGGACTTCCCCTTCCCCAGTACTTC	CASSTGLPLPQYF
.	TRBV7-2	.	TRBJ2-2	TGTGCCAGCAGCTTAAGAAGAGACACCGGGGAGCTGTTTTTT	CASSLRRDTGELFF
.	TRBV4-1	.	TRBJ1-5	TGCGCCAGCAGCCAAGAGGTGCATCAGCCCCAGCATTTT	CASSQEVHQPQHF
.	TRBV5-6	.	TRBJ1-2	TGTGCCAGCAGCTTGGGTGGGGGCTACACCTTC	CASSLGGGYTF
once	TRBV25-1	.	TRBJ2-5	TGTGCCAGCAGTCCGGGCTACCAAGAGACCCAGTACTTC	CASSPGYQETQYF
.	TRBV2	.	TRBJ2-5	TGTGCCAGCAAAGAGGGAGCGATACAAGAGACCCAGTACTTC	CASKEGAIQETQYF
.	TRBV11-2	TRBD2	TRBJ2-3	TGTGCCAGCAGCTTAGGGCCTAGCGGAACAGATACGCAGTATTTT	CASSLGPSGTDTQYF
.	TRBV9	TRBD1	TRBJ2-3	TGTGCCAGCAGCACAAACCCAGGGGGCTCAGATACGCAGTATTTT	CASSTNPGGSDTQYF
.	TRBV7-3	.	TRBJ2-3	TGTGCCAGCAGCTTAATGGGAGCCACAGATACGCAGTATTTT	CASSLMGATDTQYF
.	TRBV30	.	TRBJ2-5	TGTGCCTGGACCCCTCCTGTTTTGTTAACCCAGTACTTC	CAWTPPVLLTQYF
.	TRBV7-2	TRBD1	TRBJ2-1	TGTGCCAGCAGCCCAGGGGGCAGCCATTACAATGAGCAGTTCTTC	CASSPGGSHYNEQFF
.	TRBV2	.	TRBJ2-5	TGTGCCAGCACCCCTGGGTTGGTCCAAGAGACCCAGTACTTC	CASTPGLVQETQYF
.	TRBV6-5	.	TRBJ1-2	TGTGCCAGCAGAGAGTGGATTTCTGATGGTGGCTACACCTTC	CASREWISDGGYTF